This TCR beta chain came from a study of regulatory T cells in long-lasting Graves disease. This clonotype was observed many times. Time point specified: newly diagnosed GD, antithyroid drugs for less than 3 months. From RNA extracted from PBMCs, the TCR library was made. Graves' disease was diagnosed by American Thyroid Association guidelines. HTBI primers from iRepertoire and Arm-PCR of CDR3 regions yielded the TCR beta libraries. TCRdb processed the multiplex PCR reads anew with MiXCR; each CDR3 protein has one entry. The table has over 500,000 distinct CDR3 sequences, roughly 15% seen once. The same data also went into a second study, on T cells in Graves' hyperthyroidism and ophthalmopathy. This second study notes: Researchers found most expanded thyroid clonotypes above 0.001 in blood as well.

The TCR was taken from a woman aged 25 to 39 with Graves disease. The sample here was peripheral blood mononuclear cells (PBMCs), taken at new diagnosis, from a patient treated with antithyroid drugs.

The CDR3: CASSSSGTGGETQYF. DNA for the CDR3: TGTGCCAGCAGTTCCTCCGGGACAGGGGGAGAGACCCAGTACTTC. The rearrangement uses TRBV28 and TRBJ2-5; 11 bases fit TRBD1. Germline CDR1 reads MDHEN; CDR2 reads SYDVKM. The CDR3 runs to 15 residues. The V and J ends lost 4 bases and 4 bases, in that order; junction bases with no gene match: 5.